These T cell receptor beta chains were read from a single sample in a study of shared clonotypes between healthy human individuals. Measured with immunoSEQ multiplex PCR; TCRdb has only the in-frame clones, and not every one. There are fewer than 1.4 million clones in the sample; around three quarters occur only once, and around 0.6% lies in the top ten. Sequenced: memory CD4+ T cells from PBMCs. These TCRs come from a man between 18 and 35 years old in good health. Some clones in this sample may be carry-over from other donors' samples. CDR3s include the opening cysteine and the closing phenylalanine or tryptophan. The D gene is left open where the match is weak. Not all rows give a size; the values are once, few, many and, for expanded clones, a class.

J: TRBJ2-7; D: TRBD2; size: .; V: TRBV6-5; length: 14; CDR3: CASRLGLAVYEQYF; DNA: TGTGCCAGCAGACTGGGACTAGCGGTCTACGAGCAGTACTTC
J: TRBJ1-5; D: TRBD1; size: .; V: TRBV4-2; length: 18; CDR3: CASSRGGQGLDNHQPQHF; DNA: TGTGCCAGCAGCCGGGGAGGACAGGGCTTGGACAACCATCAGCCCCAGCATTTT
J: TRBJ1-1; D: .; size: .; V: TRBV2; length: 14; CDR3: CASSEAVYGGLAFF; DNA: TGTGCCAGCAGTGAAGCAGTCTATGGGGGCCTGGCTTTCTTT
J: TRBJ2-6; D: .; size: .; V: TRBV6-5; length: 15; CDR3: CAGSWADSGANVLTF; DNA: TGTGCCGGCAGCTGGGCCGACTCTGGGGCCAACGTCCTGACTTTC
J: TRBJ2-3; D: TRBD2; size: .; V: TRBV6-5; length: 15; CDR3: CASSPTTSGGVTQYF; DNA: TGTGCCAGCAGTCCGACGACTAGCGGGGGTGTTACGCAGTATTTT
J: TRBJ2-2; D: .; size: once; V: TRBV19; length: 16; CDR3: CASKSVTGTNTGELFF; DNA: TGTGCCAGTAAGTCGGTAACAGGAACGAACACCGGGGAGCTGTTTTTT
J: TRBJ2-7; D: TRBD1; size: many; V: TRBV29-1; length: 11; CDR3: CSVGTGTEQYF; DNA: TGCAGCGTGGGGACAGGGACCGAGCAGTACTTC
J: TRBJ1-5; D: .; size: few; V: TRBV19; length: 13; CDR3: CASATGGNQPQHF; DNA: TGTGCCAGTGCTACAGGAGGCAATCAGCCCCAGCATTTT
J: TRBJ2-3; D: TRBD2; size: .; V: TRBV6-6; length: 15; CDR3: CASKGLAGGSDTQYF; DNA: TGTGCCAGCAAAGGACTAGCGGGAGGTTCAGATACGCAGTATTTT
J: TRBJ1-2; D: TRBD1; size: .; V: TRBV19; length: 14; CDR3: CATKTGTATAGYTF; DNA: TGTGCCACCAAAACCGGGACAGCTACTGCGGGCTACACCTTC
J: TRBJ2-4; D: .; size: .; V: TRBV7-3; length: 13; CDR3: CASSMSRSDIQYF; DNA: TGTGCCAGCAGCATGTCTCGCTCGGACATTCAGTACTTC
J: TRBJ2-7; D: .; size: few; V: TRBV28; length: 14; CDR3: CASSRRLLTDEQYF; DNA: TGTGCCAGCAGTCGCCGACTATTGACGGACGAGCAGTACTTC
J: TRBJ2-7; D: .; size: .; V: TRBV6-4; length: 16; CDR3: CASSLYRSGLGYEQYF; DNA: TGTGCCAGCAGCCTATACCGGTCAGGACTCGGATACGAGCAGTACTTC
J: TRBJ1-1; D: TRBD1; size: .; V: TRBV19; length: 14; CDR3: CASRGQGADTEAFF; DNA: TGTGCCAGTAGAGGGCAGGGGGCCGACACTGAAGCTTTCTTT